Listed below are T cell receptor beta chains from one sample, sequenced in a study of cytotoxic CD8 clonotypes in ibrutinib-treated CLL. Method: immunoSEQ multiplex PCR; TCRdb's copy keeps in-frame clones and lacks some. The table lists 250,000 to 350,000 clones, around 69% of them singletons, with around 5.3% in the top ten. Material: PBMCs, obtained at disease progression, from a patient treated with ibrutinib. The receptor set was obtained from a human donor with chronic lymphocytic leukemia. The CDR3 runs from the conserved cysteine through the conserved F or W. Fields, in order: V gene, J gene, D gene, clone size, CDR3 DNA, CDR3 protein. The D gene is left open where the match is weak. Rows give clone size only sometimes, using once, few, many, or a class for an expanded clone.

TRBV7-9	TRBJ1-3	-	-	TGTGCCAGTGGCGTAGGAAACACCATATATTTT	CASGVGNTIYF
TRBV6-5	TRBJ2-5	-	-	TGTGCCAGCAGTTACTCCATTCCAGGGGAGACCCAGTACTTC	CASSYSIPGETQYF
TRBV7-9	TRBJ2-5	TRBD1	many	TGTGCCAGCAGCCTGACAGGGGGGTTTGAGACCCAGTACTTC	CASSLTGGFETQYF
TRBV5-1	TRBJ2-3	TRBD2	-	TGCGCCAGCAGCTGGGGACTAGCGGAAGATACGCAGTATTTT	CASSWGLAEDTQYF
TRBV7-6	TRBJ2-7	-	-	TGTGCCAGCAGCTTAGTAGACGCCCTTCCCCAGTCCGAGCAGTACTTC	CASSLVDALPQSEQYF
TRBV27	TRBJ2-4	-	-	TGTGCCAGCAGTTTAAGGCAGAGTTTAGCCAAAAACATTCAGTACTTC	CASSLRQSLAKNIQYF
TRBV19	TRBJ2-1	-	-	TGTGCCAGTAGTCCCGGAGGTCCGGGGAATGAGCAGTTCTTC	CASSPGGPGNEQFF
TRBV6-5	TRBJ1-2	-	-	TGTGCCAGCAGTTACTCGATGGAGGGGGTGGGTGGCTACACCTTC	CASSYSMEGVGGYTF
TRBV28	TRBJ1-2	TRBD1	-	TGTGCCAGCAGTCCTCCGGGACAGGGGGTCCCCCGCTATGGCTACACCTTC	CASSPPGQGVPRYGYTF
TRBV25-1	TRBJ2-2	-	once	TGTGCCAGCAGTGATCCCGTGACCGACGCGAACACCGGGGAGCTGTTTTTT	CASSDPVTDANTGELFF
TRBV29-1	TRBJ1-2	-	few	TGCAGCGTTGGGGACGGCTATGGCTACACCTTC	CSVGDGYGYTF
TRBV15	TRBJ2-2	TRBD2	-	TGTGCCACCAGCACCCGGACTAGCGGGAGGGCCACCGGGGAGCTGTTTTTT	CATSTRTSGRATGELFF
TRBV10-3	TRBJ1-2	-	-	TGTGCCATCAGTGAGTCGTCGCGGAGGGTTAACTATGGCTACACCTTC	CAISESSRRVNYGYTF
TRBV28	TRBJ2-7	-	-	TGTGCCAGCAGAACCTGGGACATTACCTACGAGCAGTACTTC	CASRTWDITYEQYF
TRBV7-9	TRBJ1-2	-	-	TGTGCCAGCAGCTTAGGTTGGGATGGCTACACCTTC	CASSLGWDGYTF
TRBV6-5	TRBJ2-5	-	few	TGTGCCAGCAGGCCGGGGCAGGGGGAGACCCAGTACTTC	CASRPGQGETQYF